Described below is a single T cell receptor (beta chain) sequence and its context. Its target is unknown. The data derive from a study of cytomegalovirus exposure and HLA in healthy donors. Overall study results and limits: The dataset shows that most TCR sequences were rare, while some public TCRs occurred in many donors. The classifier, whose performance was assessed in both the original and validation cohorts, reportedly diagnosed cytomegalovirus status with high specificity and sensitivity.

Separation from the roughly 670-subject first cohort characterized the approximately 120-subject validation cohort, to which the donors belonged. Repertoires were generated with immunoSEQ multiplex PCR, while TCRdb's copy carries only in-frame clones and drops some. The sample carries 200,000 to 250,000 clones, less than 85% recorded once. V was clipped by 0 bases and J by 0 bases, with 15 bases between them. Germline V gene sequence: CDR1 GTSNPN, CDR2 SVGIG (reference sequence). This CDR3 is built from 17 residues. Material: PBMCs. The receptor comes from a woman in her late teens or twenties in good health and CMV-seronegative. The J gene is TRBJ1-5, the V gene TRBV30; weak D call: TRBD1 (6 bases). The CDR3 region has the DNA TGTGCCTGGAGTGTCTCAGGGACACTTTATAGCAATCAGCCCCAGCATTTT. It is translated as CAWSVSGTLYSNQPQHF.